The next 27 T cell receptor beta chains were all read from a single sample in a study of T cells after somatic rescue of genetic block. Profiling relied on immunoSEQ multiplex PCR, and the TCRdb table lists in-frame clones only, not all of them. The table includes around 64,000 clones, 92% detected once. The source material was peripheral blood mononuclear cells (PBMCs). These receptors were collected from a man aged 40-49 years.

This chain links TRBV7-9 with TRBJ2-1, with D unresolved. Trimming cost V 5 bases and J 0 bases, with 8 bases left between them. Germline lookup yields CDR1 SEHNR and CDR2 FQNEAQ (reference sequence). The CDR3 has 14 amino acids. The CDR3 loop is CASSPLGSYNEQFF. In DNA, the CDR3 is TGTGCCAGCAGCCCACTCGGCTCCTACAATGAGCAGTTCTTC.

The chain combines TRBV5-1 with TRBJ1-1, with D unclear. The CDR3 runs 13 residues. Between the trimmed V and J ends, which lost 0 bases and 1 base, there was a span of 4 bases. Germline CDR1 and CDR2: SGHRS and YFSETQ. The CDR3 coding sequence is TGCGCCAGCAGCTTGGATGAGAACACTGAAGCTTTCTTT. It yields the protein CASSLDENTEAFF.

CDR3 bases: TGTGCCAGCACCCCCCCGGACACCATCTATGGCTACACCTTC. This encodes CASTPPDTIYGYTF. The chain recombines TRBV7-2 with TRBJ1-2, with D possibly TRBD1 on 5 matching bases. Trimming left V 7 bases short and J 4 bases short, with 16 bases between. The V gene's germline CDR1 is SGHTA and CDR2 FQGNSA. This CDR3 is built from 14 residues.

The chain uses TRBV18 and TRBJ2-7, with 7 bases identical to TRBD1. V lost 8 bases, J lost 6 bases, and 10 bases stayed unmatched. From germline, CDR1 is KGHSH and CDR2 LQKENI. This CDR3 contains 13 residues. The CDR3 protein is CASRWDSLSEQYF. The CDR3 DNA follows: TGTGCCAGCCGGTGGGACAGTTTGTCCGAGCAGTACTTC.

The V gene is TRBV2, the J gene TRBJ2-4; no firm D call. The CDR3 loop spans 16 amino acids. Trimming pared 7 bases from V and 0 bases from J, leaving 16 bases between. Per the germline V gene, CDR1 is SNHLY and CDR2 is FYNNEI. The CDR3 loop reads CASTDRSLEAKNIQYF. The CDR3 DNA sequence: TGTGCCAGCACCGATCGGTCCCTGGAAGCCAAAAACATTCAGTACTTC.

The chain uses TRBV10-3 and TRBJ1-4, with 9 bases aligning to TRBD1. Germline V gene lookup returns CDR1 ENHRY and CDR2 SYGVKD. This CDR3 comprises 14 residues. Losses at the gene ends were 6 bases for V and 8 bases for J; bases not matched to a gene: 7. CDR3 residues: CAIRGTGRGEKLFF. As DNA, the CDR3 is TGTGCCATCAGGGGGACAGGGAGAGGGGAAAAACTGTTTTTT.

The CDR3 loop reads CASSLAGGRREKLFF. DNA of the CDR3: TGTGCCAGCAGCTTGGCCGGGGGGCGCCGTGAAAAACTGTTTTTT. V gene TRBV5-4 combines with J gene TRBJ1-4, with a tentative D call TRBD1 (6 bases). Germline V gives CDR1 SGHNT, CDR2 YYREEE (reference sequence). The V end lost 0 bases, the J end lost 7 bases, and 13 bases lay between the germline ends. The CDR3 runs 15 residues. Full variable domain (remainder filled in from reference TRBV5-4 and TRBJ1-4): ETGVTQSPTHLIKTRGQQVTLRCSSQSGHNTVSWYQQALGQGPQFIFQYYREEENGRGNFPPRFSGLQFPNYSSELNVNALELDDSALYLCASSLAGGRREKLFFGSGTQLSVL.

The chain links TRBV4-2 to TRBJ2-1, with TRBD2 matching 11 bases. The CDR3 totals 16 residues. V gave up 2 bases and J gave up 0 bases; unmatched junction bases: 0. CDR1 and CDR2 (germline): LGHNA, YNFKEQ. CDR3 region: CASSQTSGSSYNEQFF. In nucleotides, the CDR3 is TGTGCCAGCAGCCAAACTAGCGGGAGCTCCTACAATGAGCAGTTCTTC.

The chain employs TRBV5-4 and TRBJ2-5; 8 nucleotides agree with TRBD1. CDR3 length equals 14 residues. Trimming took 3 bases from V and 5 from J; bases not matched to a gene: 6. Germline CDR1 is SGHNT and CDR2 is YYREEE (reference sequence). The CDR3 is CASSSDRGWETQYF. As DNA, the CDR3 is TGTGCCAGCAGCTCCGACAGGGGATGGGAGACCCAGTACTTC.

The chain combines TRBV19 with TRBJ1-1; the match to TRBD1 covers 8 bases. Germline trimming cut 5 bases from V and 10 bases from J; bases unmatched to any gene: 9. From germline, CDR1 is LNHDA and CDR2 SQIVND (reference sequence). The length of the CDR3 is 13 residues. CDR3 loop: CASSADRGIVAFF. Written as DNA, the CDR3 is TGTGCCAGTAGTGCTGACAGGGGTATTGTAGCTTTCTTT.

In DNA form, the CDR3 reads TGTGCCAGCACCCCAACCTCGGCCGCGGGGGTCACAGATACGCAGTATTTT. Translation: CASTPTSAAGVTDTQYF. This chain joins TRBV2 and TRBJ2-3; 7 bases are shared with TRBD2. Germline trimming cut 7 bases from V and 2 bases from J; bases unmatched to any gene: 15. Germline-derived CDR1 and CDR2 are SNHLY and FYNNEI. This CDR3 spans 17 amino acids.

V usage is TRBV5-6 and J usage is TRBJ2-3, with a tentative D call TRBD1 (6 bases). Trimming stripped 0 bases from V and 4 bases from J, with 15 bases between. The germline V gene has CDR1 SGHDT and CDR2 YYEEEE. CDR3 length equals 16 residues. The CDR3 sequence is CASSLELGHSADTQYF. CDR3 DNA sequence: TGTGCCAGCAGCTTGGAACTGGGACATTCTGCAGATACGCAGTATTTT.

As DNA, the CDR3 is TGCGCCAGCAGCCAGAATAAAAATGAGCAGTTCTTC. This codes for CASSQNKNEQFF. This chain links TRBV4-1 with TRBJ2-1; D call uncertain. The CDR3 sequence is 12 residues long. Germline CDR1 and CDR2: MGHRA and YSYEKL. The ends were cut back, 3 bases at V and 7 bases at J, with 7 bases in the middle.

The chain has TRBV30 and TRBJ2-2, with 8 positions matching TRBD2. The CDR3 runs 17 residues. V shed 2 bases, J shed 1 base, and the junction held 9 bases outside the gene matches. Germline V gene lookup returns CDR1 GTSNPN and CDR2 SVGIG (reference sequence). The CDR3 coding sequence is TGTGCCTGGAGTTGGTTTAGCGGGACTATGAACACCGGGGAGCTGTTTTTT. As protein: CAWSWFSGTMNTGELFF.

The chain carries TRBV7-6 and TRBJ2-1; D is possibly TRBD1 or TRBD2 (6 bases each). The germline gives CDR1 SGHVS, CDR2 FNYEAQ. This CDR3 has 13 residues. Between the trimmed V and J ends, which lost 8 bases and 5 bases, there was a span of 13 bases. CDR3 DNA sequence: TGTGCCAGCGGGGGCGGGACAAACAATGAGCAGTTCTTC. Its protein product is CASGGGTNNEQFF.

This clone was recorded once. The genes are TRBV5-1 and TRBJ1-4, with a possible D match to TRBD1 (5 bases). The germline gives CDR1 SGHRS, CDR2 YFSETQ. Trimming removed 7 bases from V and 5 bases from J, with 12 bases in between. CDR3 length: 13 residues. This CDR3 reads CASSPRENEKLFF. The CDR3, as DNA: TGCGCCAGCTCCCCCAGGGAAAATGAAAAACTGTTTTTT.

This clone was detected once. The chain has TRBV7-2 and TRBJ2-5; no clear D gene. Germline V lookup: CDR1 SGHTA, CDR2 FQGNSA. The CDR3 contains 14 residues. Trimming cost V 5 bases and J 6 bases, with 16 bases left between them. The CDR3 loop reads CASSGDSASQTQYF. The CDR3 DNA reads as TGTGCCAGCAGCGGTGACTCCGCCAGCCAGACCCAGTACTTC.

This chain's CDR3 is CASSLQDRLYNEQFF. In DNA, the CDR3 is TGCGCCAGCAGCTTACAGGACAGGCTTTACAATGAGCAGTTCTTC. The rearrangement links TRBV5-1 to TRBJ2-1; 7 nucleotides agree with TRBD1. Losses at the gene ends were 2 bases for V and 4 bases for J; bases not matched to a gene: 6. In germline, CDR1 is SGHRS, CDR2 YFSETQ. CDR3 length: 15 amino acids.

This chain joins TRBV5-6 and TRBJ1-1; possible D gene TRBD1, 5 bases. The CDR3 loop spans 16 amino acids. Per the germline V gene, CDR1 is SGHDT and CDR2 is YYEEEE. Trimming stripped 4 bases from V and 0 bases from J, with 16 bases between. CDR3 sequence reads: CASSDPGQWMNTEAFF. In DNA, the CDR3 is TGTGCCAGCAGCGATCCGGGGCAGTGGATGAACACTGAAGCTTTCTTT. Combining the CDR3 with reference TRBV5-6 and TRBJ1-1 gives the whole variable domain DAGVTQSPTHLIKTRGQQVTLRCSPKSGHDTVSWYQQALGQGPQFIFQYYEEEERQRGNFPDRFSGHQFPNYSSELNVNALLLGDSALYLCASSDPGQWMNTEAFFGQGTRLTVV.

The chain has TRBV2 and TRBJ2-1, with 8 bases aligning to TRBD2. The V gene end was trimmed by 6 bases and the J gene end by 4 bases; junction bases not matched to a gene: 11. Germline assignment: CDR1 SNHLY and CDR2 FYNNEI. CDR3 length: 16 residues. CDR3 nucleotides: TGTGCCAGCAGCCCCAGCGGGAGTCGATTATACAATGAGCAGTTCTTC. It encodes CASSPSGSRLYNEQFF.

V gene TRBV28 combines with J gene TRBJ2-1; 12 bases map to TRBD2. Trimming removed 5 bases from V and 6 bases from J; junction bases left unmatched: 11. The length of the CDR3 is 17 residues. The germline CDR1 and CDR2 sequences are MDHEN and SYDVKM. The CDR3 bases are TGTGCCAGCAGTGTCGGGACTAGCGGGCTTCCCTTCAATGAGCAGTTCTTC. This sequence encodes CASSVGTSGLPFNEQFF.

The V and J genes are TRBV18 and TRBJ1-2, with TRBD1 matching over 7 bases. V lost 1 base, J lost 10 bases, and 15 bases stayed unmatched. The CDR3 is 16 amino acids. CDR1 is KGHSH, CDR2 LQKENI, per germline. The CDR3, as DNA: TGTGCCAGCTCACCACGAATAAACCAGGGGGTCAATTCCTACACCTTC. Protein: CASSPRINQGVNSYTF.

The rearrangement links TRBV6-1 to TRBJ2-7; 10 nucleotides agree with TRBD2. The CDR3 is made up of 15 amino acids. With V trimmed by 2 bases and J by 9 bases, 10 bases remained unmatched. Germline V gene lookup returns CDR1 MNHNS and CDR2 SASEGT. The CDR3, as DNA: TGTGCCAGCAGTGAACCCGGACTAGCGGTGTTGGGGCAGTACTTC. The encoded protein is CASSEPGLAVLGQYF.

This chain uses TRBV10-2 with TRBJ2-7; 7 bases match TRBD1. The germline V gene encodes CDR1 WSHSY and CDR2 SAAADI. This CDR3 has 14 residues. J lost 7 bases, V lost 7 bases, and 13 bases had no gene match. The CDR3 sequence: CASNQQGSRREQYF. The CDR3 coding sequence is TGCGCCAGCAACCAACAGGGGTCCCGAAGGGAGCAGTACTTC.

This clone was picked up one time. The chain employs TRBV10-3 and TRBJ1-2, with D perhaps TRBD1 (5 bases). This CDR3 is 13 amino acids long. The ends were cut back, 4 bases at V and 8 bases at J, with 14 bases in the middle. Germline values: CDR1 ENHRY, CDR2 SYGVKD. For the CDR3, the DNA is TGTGCCATCAGTGGGGGCCCGGCAGGCGGCTACACCTTC. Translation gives CAISGGPAGGYTF.

The CDR3 sequence is CASSPRQGALPYEQYF. CDR3 nucleotide sequence: TGTGCCAGCAGTCCGAGACAGGGCGCATTGCCCTACGAGCAGTACTTC. This sequence joins TRBV27 and TRBJ2-7; 7 bases are a match to TRBD1. The CDR3 spans 16 residues. With 5 bases clipped from V and 2 bases from J, the junction kept 12 bases outside the gene matches. The germline V gene encodes CDR1 MNHEY and CDR2 SMNVEV (reference sequence).

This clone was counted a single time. The CDR3 bases are TGTGCCAGCAGTGAAGCGGGACAACGCAATCAGCCCCAGCATTTT. Translation gives CASSEAGQRNQPQHF. The rearrangement uses TRBV6-1 and TRBJ1-5; perhaps TRBD1 as D (6 bases). The CDR3 extends over 15 amino acids. Germline V gives CDR1 MNHNS, CDR2 SASEGT. Trimming pared 0 bases from V and 2 bases from J, leaving 8 bases between.